The present TCR beta chain was sequenced within a study of CD8 T cells in ankylosing spondylitis. TCRdb re-derived calls from the 5' RACE reads in MiXCR, one entry per CDR3 protein. The data contain about 420,000 distinct CDR3 sequences, around 20% of them singletons. A word on this clonotype: Antigen unknown.

General study results and limits: Past studies reported some motif variants in reactive arthritis synovial fluid and blood. CD8+ by phenotype, disease-linked clones were relatively rare in peripheral blood. According to the report, clones linked to the disease were significantly enriched in matched synovial fluid samples taken from ankylosing spondylitis patients. Ankylosing spondylitis blood seemed to carry a telltale TCR beta motif made of roughly 8 highly homologous variants.

CDR1 is ENHRY, CDR2 SYGVKD, per germline. J lost 5 bases, V lost 10 bases, and 6 bases had no gene match. CDR3 length equals 14 residues. The V gene is TRBV10-3, the J gene TRBJ2-3; 13 bases match TRBD2. The TCR comes from a male donor with ankylosing spondylitis. The sample consisted of blood, either unsorted or a sorted T cell fraction (not recorded which). For the CDR3, the DNA is TGTGCCACCTGGACTAGCGGGAGAGGAGATACGCAGTATTTT. It encodes CATWTSGRGDTQYF.